This TCR beta chain was recovered during a study of T-cell memory formation after mild COVID-19. Looking at the study overall: Clustering of TCRs was largely donor specific.

Germline lookup yields CDR1 DFQATT and CDR2 SNEGSKA (reference sequence). V lost 0 bases, J lost 5 bases, and 15 bases lay in between. The CDR3 sequence is 15 residues long. For this clonotype: The antigen remains unidentified.

Study-level findings and limits: Pre-infection memory showed some responding clones, and this suggested that cross-reactive memory joined. CD4+ contracting clones were mainly CM and EM; CD8+ ones, EMRA.

With constant-segment primers, 5'RACE yielded cDNA libraries of TCR alpha and TCR beta that carried sample barcodes and UMIs. From the 5' RACE reads, TCRdb called clonotypes with MiXCR, one entry per CDR3 protein. The sample shows some 410,000 distinct CDR3 sequences, about a quarter of them seen only once. This TCR derives from an adult woman who had mild COVID-19 (a few samples of this study predate the infection). Cell type and time point are not known. The V gene is TRBV20-1, the J gene TRBJ2-3, with unresolved D. The source material was PBMCs or a T cell subset sorted from them (not recorded which). The CDR3 region is CSARDRVSGLDTQYF. The CDR3 region has the DNA TGCAGTGCTAGAGACCGGGTGTCCGGGTTAGATACGCAGTATTTT.